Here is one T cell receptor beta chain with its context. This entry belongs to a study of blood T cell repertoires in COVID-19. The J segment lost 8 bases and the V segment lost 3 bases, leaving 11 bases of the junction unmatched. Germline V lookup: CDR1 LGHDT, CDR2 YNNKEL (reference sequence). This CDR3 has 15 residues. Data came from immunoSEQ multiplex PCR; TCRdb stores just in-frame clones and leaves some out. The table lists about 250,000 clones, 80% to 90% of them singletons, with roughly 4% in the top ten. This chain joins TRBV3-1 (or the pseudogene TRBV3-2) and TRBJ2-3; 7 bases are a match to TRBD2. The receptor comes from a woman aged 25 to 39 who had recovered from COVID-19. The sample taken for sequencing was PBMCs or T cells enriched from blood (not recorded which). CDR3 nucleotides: TGTGCCAGCAGCCACGGGACTACAACCGGGGGTACGCAGTATTTT. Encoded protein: CASSHGTTTGGTQYF.